This T cell receptor (beta chain) was documented in a study of metastatic and nonmetastatic thyroid tumors. Study as a whole: Repertoire data that came from the blood and tumor or nodule tissue of malignant and benign thyroid patients were compared. The study's findings and limits: For both blood and tumor, malignant thyroid tumors reportedly showed significantly higher TCR beta diversity than benign nodules did.

Under the authors' procedure: A classifier for distant metastasis in papillary thyroid cancer was constructed using CDR3 differences observed across clinicopathological groups. MiXCR was used by TCRdb to re-call the PCR reads. The V and J calls reflect TCRdb's pipeline rather than the authors' work. The table lists thousands of clones, over 35% of them singletons, with 33% in the top ten. Patients had received no treatment of any kind before thyroid surgery. In the case of this clone: Its cognate antigen is unknown.

This CDR3 contains 16 residues. V lost 0 bases, J lost 1 base, and 12 bases lay in between. Per germline, CDR1 SGHRS and CDR2 YFSETQ. Input material: tumor tissue. The receptor comes from a male donor with papillary thyroid cancer or a benign thyroid nodule (not recorded which). Some clones in this sample may be carry-over from other donors' samples. The chain uses TRBV5-1 and TRBJ2-3; D may be TRBD1 (5 bases). The CDR3 DNA sequence: TGCGCCAGCAGCTTGGAACAGGTATCTCGCACAGATACGCAGTATTTT. Translated: CASSLEQVSRTDTQYF.